Here is one T cell receptor (beta chain) with its context. Assay used: immunoSEQ multiplex PCR; TCRdb lists only in-frame clones, some missing. The repertoire holds 300,000 to 500,000 clones, with approximately 87% as singletons. The CDR3 totals 15 residues. Germline V gives CDR1 SEHNR, CDR2 FQNEAQ (reference sequence). V shed 4 bases, J shed 7 bases, and the junction held 8 bases outside the gene matches. This sample was taken from a study of blood T cell repertoires in COVID-19. The sequenced sample consisted of PBMCs or T cells enriched from blood (not recorded which). V usage is TRBV7-9 and J usage is TRBJ1-4; TRBD1 matches at 8 bases. This TCR derives from a woman aged 25 to 45 with acute COVID-19. The CDR3: CASSWWTGSSEKLFF. In DNA, the CDR3 is TGTGCCAGCAGCTGGTGGACAGGGTCTTCTGAAAAACTGTTTTTT.